One sample yielded the 23 T cell receptor beta chains listed below, sequenced in a study of PD-L1 blockade in urothelial cancer. Generated by immunoSEQ multiplex PCR, the TCRdb table keeps only in-frame clones and is missing some. Here the sample spans around 38,000 clones, 86% being singletons. Time point of the sample: peripheral blood 6 weeks after treatment start. The starting material was PBMCs, obtained around atezolizumab (anti-PD-L1) treatment. Source of these receptors: a man aged 60 to 69 with urothelial cancer.

This clone is a singleton in its sample. V and J are TRBV7-2 and TRBJ2-3, with TRBD1 matching 9 bases. V lost 5 bases and J lost 0; bases outside the gene matches: 6. The CDR3 is made up of 16 amino acids. CDR1 and CDR2 (germline): SGHTA, FQGNSA. CDR3 nucleotides: TGTGCCAGCAGCGGGGGGACAGGGACTAGCACAGATACGCAGTATTTT. Its translation is CASSGGTGTSTDTQYF.

This sequence joins TRBV7-2 and TRBJ2-3, with 7 bases matching TRBD2. The CDR3 contains 15 residues. J gave up 2 bases and V 1 base, and 3 bases lay outside the gene matches. CDR1 SGHTA and CDR2 FQGNSA come from the germline V gene. The CDR3 nucleotides read TGTGCCAGCAGCTTAGGGACTAGGAACACAGATACGCAGTATTTT. As protein: CASSLGTRNTDTQYF.

V gene TRBV19 combines with J gene TRBJ2-7, with unresolved D. From germline, CDR1 is LNHDA and CDR2 SQIVND (reference sequence). The CDR3 is 12 amino acids. The ends were cut back, 4 bases at V and 0 bases at J, with 4 bases in the middle. The CDR3: CASSTSSYEQYF. Here the CDR3 DNA reads TGTGCCAGTAGTACGAGCTCCTACGAGCAGTACTTC.

The chain uses TRBV21-1 and TRBJ1-2. TRBV21-1 is given as a pseudogene. The CDR3 sequence is 18 residues long. The CDR3 spells CASSYRSGGRGLRNGYTF. The DNA of the CDR3 is TGTGCCAGCAGCTACCGCAGCGGGGGGCGCGGGTTAAGGAATGGCTACACCTTC.

This chain connects TRBV5-8 to TRBJ1-3; 10 bases are a match to TRBD1. The germline V gene has CDR1 SGHTS and CDR2 YDEGEE. The V and J ends lost 4 bases and 0 bases, in that order; junction bases with no gene match: 4. CDR3 length: 16 residues. In nucleotides, the CDR3 is TGTGCCAGCAGCGCGGGACAGGGGTTCTCTGGAAACACCATATATTTT. It encodes CASSAGQGFSGNTIYF.

The V gene is TRBV18, the J gene TRBJ2-5; D unresolved. V shed 2 bases and J shed 4 bases, with 5 bases lying between them. From germline, CDR1 is KGHSH and CDR2 LQKENI. The CDR3 contains 12 residues. DNA for the CDR3: TGTGCCAGCTCACCAGAGCGAGAGACCCAGTACTTC. It is translated as CASSPERETQYF.

The chain combines TRBV5-1 with TRBJ1-1, with D uncertain. The germline gives CDR1 SGHRS, CDR2 YFSETQ. The CDR3 is 13 amino acids. Trimming cost V 0 bases and J 3 bases, with 6 bases left between them. CDR3 residues: CASSLAQDTEAFF. The CDR3 bases are TGCGCCAGCAGCTTGGCCCAGGACACTGAAGCTTTCTTT.

This clone has just a few counts. The chain employs TRBV6-1 and TRBJ2-3; tentatively, D is TRBD2 (5 bases). V lost 6 bases and J lost 5, with 21 bases in between. This CDR3 is built from 16 residues. Germline CDR1 reads MNHNS; CDR2 reads SASEGT. As DNA, the CDR3 is TGTGCCAGCAGAGAACCAGCGGATCCCCTCGGAGATACGCAGTATTTT. Translation gives CASREPADPLGDTQYF.

J is TRBJ1-5 and V is TRBV6-5, with 9 bases identical to TRBD1. The CDR3 is 15 amino acids. Trimming took 5 bases from V and 6 from J; bases not matched to a gene: 8. CDR1 and CDR2 from the germline V gene are MNHEY and SVGAGI. CDR3 in amino acids: CASSKQQGARQPQHF. The CDR3 coding sequence is TGTGCCAGCAGTAAACAACAGGGGGCGCGTCAGCCCCAGCATTTT.

The genes are TRBV5-1 and TRBJ2-6; no reliable D call. This CDR3 has 17 amino acids. With 1 base removed from V and 0 bases from J, the gap between germline ends came to 11 bases. CDR1 SGHRS and CDR2 YFSETQ come from the germline V gene. The CDR3 DNA reads as TGCGCCAGCAGCTTGCAGGTCATCGGCTCTGGGGCCAACGTCCTGACTTTC. Its translation is CASSLQVIGSGANVLTF.

The rearrangement joins TRBV5-6 to TRBJ1-3, with unresolved D. This CDR3 is 16 amino acids long. Germline lookup yields CDR1 SGHDT and CDR2 YYEEEE. Trimming cost V 2 bases and J 0 bases, with 12 bases left between them. The CDR3 DNA reads TGTGCCAGCAGCTTTAGTTACCGGTACTCTGGAAACACCATATATTTT. Its translation is CASSFSYRYSGNTIYF. The full variable domain, completed using reference TRBV5-6 and TRBJ1-3, is DAGVTQSPTHLIKTRGQQVTLRCSPKSGHDTVSWYQQALGQGPQFIFQYYEEEERQRGNFPDRFSGHQFPNYSSELNVNALLLGDSALYLCASSFSYRYSGNTIYFGEGSWLTVV.

The rearrangement joins TRBV6-1 to TRBJ2-7, with unresolved D. The CDR3 runs to 12 residues. Germline CDR1 reads MNHNS; CDR2 reads SASEGT. Trimming pared 2 bases from V and 6 bases from J, leaving 8 bases between. The DNA of the CDR3 is TGTGCCAGCAGTGAACTCCTTTTCGAGCAGTACTTC. It encodes CASSELLFEQYF.

This clone is a singleton in its sample. The V and J genes are TRBV27 and TRBJ1-2; 11 bases are a match to TRBD1. V trimming: 3 bases; J trimming: 4 bases; junction bases outside the gene matches: 4. CDR1 and CDR2 from the germline V gene are MNHEY and SMNVEV (reference sequence). The CDR3 spans 15 residues. CDR3 region: CASSFRDRGIYGYTF. DNA of the CDR3: TGTGCCAGCAGTTTCCGGGACAGGGGGATCTATGGCTACACCTTC.

The chain links TRBV6-5 to TRBJ2-7; 8 bases align to TRBD1. The CDR3 is 15 amino acids. The germline gives CDR1 MNHEY, CDR2 SVGAGI. V was pared by 2 bases and J by 5 bases, with 8 bases of the junction left unmatched. CDR3 amino acids: CASSYAPRTGNEQYF. DNA for the CDR3: TGTGCCAGCAGTTACGCGCCCAGGACAGGGAACGAGCAGTACTTC.

This rearrangement joins TRBV6-1 to TRBJ1-5, with no clear D. V lost 1 base, J lost 11 bases, and 15 bases lay in between. CDR3 size: 14 residues. Germline V gene sequence: CDR1 MNHNS, CDR2 SASEGT. CDR3 DNA: TGTGCCAGCAGTGAAGGAGGATCCCAAAAGGCCCAGCATTTT. It encodes CASSEGGSQKAQHF.

Here the CDR3 DNA reads TGTGCCATCAGTGGAACCGACAGGGCTGAAGCTTTCTTT. It codes for CAISGTDRAEAFF. The chain couples TRBV10-3 to TRBJ1-1; 7 positions agree with TRBD1. Germline CDR1 and CDR2: ENHRY and SYGVKD. This CDR3 has 13 amino acids. Trimming at V came to 4 bases and at J to 6 bases, leaving 5 bases not matched to a gene.

The rearrangement uses TRBV5-5 and TRBJ1-2; 8 nucleotides line up with TRBD1. Germline-derived CDR1 and CDR2 are SGHKS and YYEKEE (reference sequence). The CDR3 is made up of 15 amino acids. J gave up 8 bases and V 1 base, and 10 bases lay outside the gene matches. The CDR3 sequence: CASSLPGGEILGYTF. CDR3 in DNA: TGTGCCAGCAGCTTGCCAGGGGGCGAGATCTTAGGCTACACCTTC.

The chain combines TRBV18 with TRBJ2-7, with no clear D. Germline CDR1 is KGHSH and CDR2 is LQKENI. The V end was cut by 3 bases, the J end by 3 bases, with 3 bases between. The CDR3 contains 11 residues. CDR3 residues: CASSPNYEQYF. The CDR3 DNA sequence: TGTGCCAGCTCACCCAACTACGAGCAGTACTTC.

The gene calls are TRBV5-6 and TRBJ2-6, with D uncertain. Trimming pared 0 bases from V and 2 bases from J, leaving 15 bases between. Germline V gene sequence: CDR1 SGHDT, CDR2 YYEEEE. This CDR3 has 18 residues. The CDR3 nucleotides are TGTGCCAGCAGCTTGGACAGCTTAGTGTTGGCTGGGGCCAACGTCCTGACTTTC. This gives the protein CASSLDSLVLAGANVLTF.

In its sample, this clone was seen once. This chain links TRBV11-1 with TRBJ1-4; weak D call: TRBD1 (6 bases). Germline CDR1 is SGHAT and CDR2 is FQDESV (reference sequence). The CDR3 is 15 amino acids. Between the trimmed V and J ends, which lost 6 bases and 3 bases, there was a span of 14 bases. CDR3 sequence reads: CASSRTVAPNEKLFF. The CDR3 DNA sequence: TGTGCCAGCAGTCGGACAGTCGCACCTAATGAAAAACTGTTTTTT.

This clone has only a few counts. The CDR3: CASSPLAGGADTQYF. In DNA form, the CDR3 reads TGTGCCAGCAGTCCCCTAGCGGGGGGGGCAGATACGCAGTATTTT. The J gene is TRBJ2-3, the V gene TRBV6-5, with 12 bases that match TRBD2. Germline lookup yields CDR1 MNHEY and CDR2 SVGAGI. V shed 5 bases and J 4 bases; nucleotides not matched to a gene: 4. The CDR3 has 15 residues.

This clone was seen more than once but under ten times. The chain combines TRBV10-3 with TRBJ1-1; 7 nucleotides align to TRBD1. The trim removed 6 bases at V and 3 bases at J, leaving 7 bases unmatched. Germline lookup yields CDR1 ENHRY and CDR2 SYGVKD. This CDR3 has 14 amino acids. As DNA, the CDR3 is TGTGCCATCAGACTGGGGGACAGTGACACTGAAGCTTTCTTT. As protein: CAIRLGDSDTEAFF.

The chain has TRBV27 and TRBJ2-1, with 12 bases lining up with TRBD2. Germline V gives CDR1 MNHEY, CDR2 SMNVEV (reference sequence). This CDR3 has 17 amino acids. V lost 3 bases to trimming and J lost 4 bases; unmatched junction nucleotides: 7. CDR3 coding DNA: TGTGCCAGCAGTTTGGAACTAGCGGGAGGAGCATACAATGAGCAGTTCTTC. As protein: CASSLELAGGAYNEQFF.